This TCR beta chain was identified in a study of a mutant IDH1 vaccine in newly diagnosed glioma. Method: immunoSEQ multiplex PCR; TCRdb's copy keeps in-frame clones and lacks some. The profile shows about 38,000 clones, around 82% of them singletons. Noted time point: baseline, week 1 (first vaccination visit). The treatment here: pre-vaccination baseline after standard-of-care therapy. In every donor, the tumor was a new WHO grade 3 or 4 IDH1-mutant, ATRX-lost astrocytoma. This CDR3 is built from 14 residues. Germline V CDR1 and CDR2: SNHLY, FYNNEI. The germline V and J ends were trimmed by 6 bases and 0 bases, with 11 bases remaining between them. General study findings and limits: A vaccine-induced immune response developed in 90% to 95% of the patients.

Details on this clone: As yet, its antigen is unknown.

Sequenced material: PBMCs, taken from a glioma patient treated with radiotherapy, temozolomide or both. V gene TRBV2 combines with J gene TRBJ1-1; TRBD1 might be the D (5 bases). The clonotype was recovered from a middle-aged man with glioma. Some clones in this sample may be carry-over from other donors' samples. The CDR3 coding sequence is TGTGCCAGCAGACGTCGGGGGATGAACACTGAAGCTTTCTTT. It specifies CASRRRGMNTEAFF.